The 14 T cell receptor beta chains below all came from one sample that was sequenced in a study of CD8+ T cells in alopecia areata. cDNA reverse transcribed from extracted RNA served as the sequencing template. TCRdb's table, derived via immunoSEQ multiplex PCR, lists solely in-frame clones and lacks some. The sample shows about 180,000 clones, almost 65% of them seen only once. The material was CD4+ T cells sorted from blood, obtained at week 0. The receptors stem from a human donor with alopecia areata.

V usage is TRBV11-3 and J usage is TRBJ2-5, with D perhaps TRBD1 (6 bases). In germline, CDR1 is SGHNT, CDR2 YENEEA. The CDR3 is made up of 12 amino acids. Trimming removed 5 bases from V and 4 bases from J, with 8 bases in between. As DNA, the CDR3 is TGTGCCAGCAGCGGACAGAGAGAGACCCAGTACTTC. It yields the protein CASSGQRETQYF.

V is TRBV27 and J is TRBJ1-5; D remains unclear. V was shortened by 3 bases and J by 6 bases, with 9 bases between the two germline ends. Per germline, CDR1 MNHEY and CDR2 SMNVEV (reference sequence). The CDR3 is 13 amino acids. CDR3 in DNA: TGTGCCAGCAGTTTCCGCTCCAGTCAGCCCCAGCATTTT. This gives the protein CASSFRSSQPQHF.

This clone showed up just a few times. The chain has TRBV29-1 and TRBJ2-1; D perhaps matches TRBD2 (6 bases). Germline values: CDR1 SQVTM, CDR2 ANQGSEA. This CDR3 has 15 amino acids. Trimming shortened V by 6 bases and J by 5 bases, and 20 bases separated the two germline ends. CDR3 in amino acids: CSVAPGTSFNNEQFF. DNA for the CDR3: TGCAGCGTCGCCCCTGGGACTTCCTTTAACAATGAGCAGTTCTTC.

This clone was seen a few times. The junction departs from germline at one end; a sequencing error may be responsible. The genes are TRBV27 and TRBJ2-7; D not resolved. Germline CDR1 reads MNHEY; CDR2 reads SMNVEV (reference sequence). This CDR3 has 14 residues. The DNA for the CDR3 is TGTGCCAGCAGTATATCCCGGGCCGCCTTTGAGCAGTACTTC. This codes for CASSISRAAFEQYF.

This clone came up once. The chain recombines TRBV4-3 with TRBJ2-6, with 7 bases aligning to TRBD1. From germline, CDR1 is LGHNA and CDR2 YSLEER. The CDR3 has 15 residues. V lost 2 bases to trimming and J lost 2 bases; unmatched junction nucleotides: 0. CDR3 nucleotides: TGCGCCAGCAGCCAACAGGGGGCTGGGGCCAACGTCCTGACTTTC. It specifies CASSQQGAGANVLTF.

Only a few counts were recorded for this clone. Distinct nucleotide sequences in the sample also encode this CDR3. J is TRBJ1-1 and V is TRBV29-1; no reliable D call. Trimming shortened V by 7 bases and J by 0 bases, and 9 bases separated the two germline ends. The CDR3 runs 12 residues. CDR1 is SQVTM and CDR2 is ANQGSEA in the germline V gene. The CDR3 is CSAGQMNTEAFF. The CDR3 DNA is TGCAGCGCAGGCCAGATGAACACTGAAGCTTTCTTT.

This clone was seen only a few times. CDR3 protein: CASSDRGGLYNEQFF. As DNA, the CDR3 is TGTGCCAGCAGTGATCGCGGGGGGCTTTACAATGAGCAGTTCTTC. V gene TRBV2 combines with J gene TRBJ2-1, with 8 positions matching TRBD2. From germline, CDR1 is SNHLY and CDR2 FYNNEI. V lost 3 bases, J lost 4 bases, and 5 bases stayed unmatched. The CDR3 length is 15 residues.

CDR3 loop: CASSLAGPSTDTQYF. CDR3 bases: TGTGCCAGCAGCTTAGCGGGGCCTAGCACAGATACGCAGTATTTT. The chain combines TRBV7-9 with TRBJ2-3; D is perhaps TRBD1 (5 bases). Per germline, CDR1 SEHNR and CDR2 FQNEAQ (reference sequence). Trimming removed 0 bases at V and 0 bases at J, with 7 bases between. This CDR3 region has 15 residues.

A word on this clone: Its ends do not fully match the called genes, so a read error is possible. The chain combines TRBV7-3 with TRBJ2-3; TRBD2 aligns across 8 bases. Germline CDR1 reads SGHTA; CDR2 reads FQGTGA. This CDR3 comprises 14 residues. The CDR3 nucleotides are TGTGCCAGCAGCCCCGGGAGGGGCACGGATACGCAGTATTTT. This sequence encodes CASSPGRGTDTQYF.

This sequence joins TRBV30 and TRBJ1-1; D gene uncertain. The V and J ends lost 1 base and 4 bases respectively, with 13 bases between them. CDR1 and CDR2 from the germline V gene are GTSNPN and SVGIG (reference sequence). The CDR3 has 14 amino acids. The CDR3 sequence: CAWSEGPKGTEAFF. CDR3 in DNA: TGTGCCTGGAGTGAGGGCCCAAAAGGCACTGAAGCTTTCTTT.

A note on this clone: At one end, the junction sequence differs from germline, possibly due to a read error. The V call is TRBV4-3, the J call TRBJ2-1; D is perhaps TRBD1 or TRBD2 (5 bases each). CDR3 size: 13 residues. Germline lookup yields CDR1 LGHNA and CDR2 YSLEER. In DNA form, the CDR3 reads TGCGCCAGCAGCCAAGAAGAGAGGGGCCCCCCGCTCTTC. Protein product: CASSQEERGPPLF.

The J gene is TRBJ1-4, the V gene TRBV11-2, with unresolved D. V was trimmed by 3 bases and J by 8 bases, leaving 4 bases between them. Germline V gene lookup returns CDR1 SGHAT and CDR2 FQNNGV. The CDR3 runs to 11 residues. DNA of the CDR3: TGTGCCAGCAGCTTTGAAGAAAAACTGTTTTTT. Amino acid sequence: CASSFEEKLFF.

The chain links TRBV18 to TRBJ2-5, with D uncertain. Germline-derived CDR1 and CDR2 are KGHSH and LQKENI. CDR3 length equals 13 residues. V was pared by 8 bases and J by 2 bases, with 12 bases between. CDR3 DNA sequence: TGTGCCAGCCGCCAGAACGGTCAAGAGACCCAGTACTTC. The encoded protein is CASRQNGQETQYF.

This chain joins TRBV30 and TRBJ2-7; D is undetermined. From germline, CDR1 is GTSNPN and CDR2 SVGIG (reference sequence). V lost 0 bases and J 2 bases, leaving 8 bases between the germline ends. The CDR3 totals 13 residues. The CDR3 DNA reads TGTGCCTGGAGTGTACAGTGGGCCTACGAGCAGTACTTC. Translated, it gives CAWSVQWAYEQYF.